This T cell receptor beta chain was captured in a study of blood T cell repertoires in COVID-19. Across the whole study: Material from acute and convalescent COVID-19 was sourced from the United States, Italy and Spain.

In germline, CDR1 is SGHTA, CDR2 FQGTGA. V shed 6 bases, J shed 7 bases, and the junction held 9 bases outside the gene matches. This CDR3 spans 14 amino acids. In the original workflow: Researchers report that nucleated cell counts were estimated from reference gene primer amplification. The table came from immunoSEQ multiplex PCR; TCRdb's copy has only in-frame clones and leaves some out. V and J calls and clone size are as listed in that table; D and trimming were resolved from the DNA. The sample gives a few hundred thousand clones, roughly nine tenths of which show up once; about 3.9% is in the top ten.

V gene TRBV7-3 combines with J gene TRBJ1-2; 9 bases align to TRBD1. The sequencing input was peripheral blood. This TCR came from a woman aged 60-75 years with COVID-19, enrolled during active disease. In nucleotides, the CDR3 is TGTGCCAGCAGTACAGGGGGCCCCGGGAGTGGCTACACCTTC. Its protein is CASSTGGPGSGYTF.